This T cell receptor (beta chain) derives from a study of cytomegalovirus exposure and HLA in healthy donors. Germline CDR1 reads SGHAT; CDR2 reads FQNNGV. CDR3 length: 14 residues. V lost 3 bases to trimming and J lost 5 bases, with 10 bases between them. Findings of the study overall: Sequencing likely produced, as an artifact, a cluster of highly shared sequence variants.

Concerning this clone: No antigen is known for it.

The PCR contained 60 Vbeta and 13 Jbeta primers. The protocol was immunoSEQ multiplex PCR, while the TCRdb copy is restricted to in-frame clones and leaves out a portion. Counted here are 100,000 to 150,000 clones, roughly 83% occurring once; the ten biggest clones make up 20%. The specimen sequenced was PBMCs. The source is a man between 18 and 35 years old in good health and CMV-seropositive. The chain joins TRBV11-2 to TRBJ2-2, with a weak D call TRBD1 (6 bases). The chain's CDR3 is CASSFNRVTGELFF. The CDR3 nucleotides read TGTGCCAGCAGCTTTAACAGGGTAACCGGGGAGCTGTTTTTT.